Presented here are 7 T cell receptor beta chains from one specimen sequenced in a study of cytomegalovirus exposure and HLA in healthy donors. The protocol was immunoSEQ multiplex PCR, while the TCRdb copy is restricted to in-frame clones and leaves out a portion. Among 110,000 to 150,000 clones listed, approximately 87% were seen once. The material sequenced was PBMCs. All receptors derive from a man aged 18-30 years in good health and CMV-seronegative.

The rearrangement links TRBV2 to TRBJ1-4, with D hard to call. The CDR3 consists of 16 residues. Trimming pared 6 bases from V and 8 bases from J, leaving 22 bases between. CDR1 and CDR2 from the germline V gene are SNHLY and FYNNEI. CDR3 amino acids: CASRASPSGSVEKLFF. The CDR3 nucleotides are TGTGCCAGCAGGGCTTCCCCGTCGGGGTCCGTGGAAAAACTGTTTTTT.

This rearrangement joins TRBV19 to TRBJ1-5; 9 nucleotides line up with TRBD1. In germline, CDR1 is LNHDA, CDR2 SQIVND (reference sequence). The junction had 12 bases not matched to a gene; V was cut back by 5 bases and J by 1 base. This CDR3 contains 18 residues. CDR3: CASSPTDRGVGSNQPQHF. In nucleotides, the CDR3 is TGTGCCAGTAGTCCTACTGACAGGGGGGTAGGAAGCAATCAGCCCCAGCATTTT.

J is TRBJ2-2 and V is TRBV7-8, with D uncertain. This CDR3 spans 14 amino acids. Germline-derived CDR1 and CDR2 are SGHVS and FQNEAQ. The ends were cut back, 5 bases at V and 4 bases at J, with 11 bases in the middle. CDR3 nucleotides: TGTGCCAGCAGCCTCCAGACAACCACCGGGGAGCTGTTTTTT. It codes for CASSLQTTTGELFF. Using reference TRBV7-8 and TRBJ2-2 for the parts outside the CDR3, the full variable domain is GAGVSQSPRYKVAKRGQDVALRCDPISGHVSLFWYQQALGQGPEFLTYFQNEAQLDKSGLPSDRFFAERPEGSVSTLKIQRTQQEDSAVYLCASSLQTTTGELFFGEGSRLTVL.

This chain uses TRBV5-1 with TRBJ1-5; 9 nucleotides match TRBD1. V dropped 2 bases and J dropped 6; count of bases not matched to a gene: 3. The CDR3 spans 14 residues. CDR1 is SGHRS and CDR2 is YFSETQ in the germline V gene. In DNA, the CDR3 is TGCGCCAGCAGCTTACAGGGGGCTGGTCAGCCCCAGCATTTT. The encoded protein is CASSLQGAGQPQHF.

The J gene is TRBJ1-1, the V gene TRBV6-5, with D possibly matching TRBD1 (5 bases). Trimming took off 0 bases at V and 5 bases at J, with 16 bases between the two ends. CDR1 is MNHEY, CDR2 SVGAGI, per germline. CDR3 length: 16 amino acids. CDR3 loop: CASSYSSIWGRTEAFF. The DNA for the CDR3 is TGTGCCAGCAGTTACTCGAGTATTTGGGGCAGGACTGAAGCTTTCTTT.

This clone was observed a single time. The chain links TRBV6-5 to TRBJ2-1, with D tentatively TRBD2 (5 bases). Trimming took off 2 bases at V and 2 bases at J, with 10 bases between the two ends. Germline V lookup: CDR1 MNHEY, CDR2 SVGAGI. The CDR3 covers 15 residues. CDR3 region: CASSYGLAAYNEQFF. The CDR3 nucleotides read TGTGCCAGCAGTTACGGTCTAGCCGCCTACAATGAGCAGTTCTTC.

The gene calls are TRBV18 and TRBJ2-2, with D perhaps TRBD2 (6 bases). The CDR3 covers 16 residues. The germline V gene encodes CDR1 KGHSH and CDR2 LQKENI. V lost 4 bases, J lost 1 base, and 13 bases lay in between. CDR3 in DNA: TGTGCCAGCTCACGTGATAGCGGAGTGAACACCGGGGAGCTGTTTTTT. As protein: CASSRDSGVNTGELFF.